The entry that follows covers one TCR beta chain sequence. Sequencing was performed with immunoSEQ multiplex PCR; in TCRdb, only in-frame clones are kept and a portion is missing. The data contain about 130,000 clones, around 84% of them singletons. The data derive from a study of cytotoxic CD8 clonotypes in ibrutinib-treated CLL. Trimming took 8 bases from V and 2 from J, leaving 13 bases between them. CDR3 length equals 14 residues. The germline V gene encodes CDR1 MNHNS and CDR2 SASEGT. The chain couples TRBV6-1 to TRBJ1-5; D unresolved. This receptor was identified in a human donor with chronic lymphocytic leukemia. The sequences come from PBMCs, collected after 24 months of ibrutinib treatment. The CDR3 DNA sequence: TGTGCCAGCCAACTTCAATCGGGCAATCAGCCCCAGCATTTT. It specifies CASQLQSGNQPQHF.